The subject of this entry is one T cell receptor beta chain. The CDR3 has 14 residues. The V gene lost 3 bases and the J gene lost 3 bases, with 12 bases spanning the gap. Germline lookup yields CDR1 SGDLS and CDR2 YYNGEE. These data originate in a study of blood T cell repertoires in COVID-19. Whole-study context: The analysed material was cDNA or gDNA that came from T cells, B-cell-depleted T cells, or PBMCs.

TCRdb's copy holds only in-frame clones and misses some; the assay was immunoSEQ multiplex PCR. The sample carries some 300,000 clones, around 88% recorded once. This clonotype was sampled from a woman between 25 and 40 years old who had recovered from COVID-19. The specimen sequenced was peripheral blood. V gene TRBV9 combines with J gene TRBJ1-2; a possible D gene is TRBD1 (6 bases). The CDR3, as DNA: TGTGCCAGCAGCGGTAACAGGGCGGACTATGGCTACACCTTC. Translation: CASSGNRADYGYTF.